This TCR beta chain was recorded in a study of human T cells and chemical hapten exposure. Time point noted: patch test 2, 6 weeks after DPC sensitization. Regarding treatment: therapeutic diphenylcyclopropenone sensitization with weekly scalp DPC. In every case, blood was obtained before the patch test was applied. TCRdb itself ran the RACE reads through MiXCR, one entry per CDR3 protein. The table has 360,000 or so distinct CDR3 sequences, more than 5% seen once. The V end lost 5 bases, the J end lost 10 bases, and 14 bases lay between the germline ends. The germline CDR1 and CDR2 sequences are MNHNY and SVGAGI (reference sequence). The CDR3 sequence is 13 residues long. This clonotype was detected many times.

The TCR comes from a woman between 18 and 30 years old with alopecia areata. Some clones in this sample may be carry-over from other donors' samples. Sample: whole blood, taken in connection with sensitization to the hapten diphenylcyclopropenone (DPC). This chain joins TRBV6-6 and TRBJ1-4; D call uncertain. CDR3 DNA sequence: TGTGCCAGCAGTAAGGCGCCCCCTGGAAAACTGTTTTTT. It is translated as CASSKAPPGKLFF.